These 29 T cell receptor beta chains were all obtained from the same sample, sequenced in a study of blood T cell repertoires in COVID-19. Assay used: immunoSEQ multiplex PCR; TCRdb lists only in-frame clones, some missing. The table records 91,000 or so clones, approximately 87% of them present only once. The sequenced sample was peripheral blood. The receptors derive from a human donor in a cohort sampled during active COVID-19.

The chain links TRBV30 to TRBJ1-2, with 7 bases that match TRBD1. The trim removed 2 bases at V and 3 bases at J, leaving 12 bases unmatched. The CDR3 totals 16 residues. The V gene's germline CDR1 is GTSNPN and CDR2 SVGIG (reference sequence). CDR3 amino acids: CAWSRFRTQGDYGYTF. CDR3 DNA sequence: TGTGCCTGGAGTCGTTTCCGGACGCAGGGGGACTATGGCTACACCTTC.

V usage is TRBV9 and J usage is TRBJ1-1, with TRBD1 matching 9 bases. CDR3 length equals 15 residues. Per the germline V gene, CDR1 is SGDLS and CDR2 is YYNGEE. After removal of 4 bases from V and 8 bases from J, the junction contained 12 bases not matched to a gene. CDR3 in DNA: TGTGCCAGCAGCCTCCGGACAGGGGTAGAGACCGAAGCTTTCTTT. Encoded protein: CASSLRTGVETEAFF.

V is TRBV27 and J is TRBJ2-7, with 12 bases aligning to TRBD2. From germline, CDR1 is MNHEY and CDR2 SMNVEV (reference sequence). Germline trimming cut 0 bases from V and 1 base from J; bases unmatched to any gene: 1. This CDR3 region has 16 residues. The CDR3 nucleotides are TGTGCCAGCAGTTTATCCGGACTAGCGGGATCCTACGAGCAGTACTTC. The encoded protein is CASSLSGLAGSYEQYF.

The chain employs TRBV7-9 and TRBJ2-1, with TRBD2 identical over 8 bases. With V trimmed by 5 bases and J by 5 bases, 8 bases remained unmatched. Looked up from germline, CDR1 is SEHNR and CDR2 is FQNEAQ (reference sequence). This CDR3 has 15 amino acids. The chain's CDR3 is CASSPTSGPDNEQFF. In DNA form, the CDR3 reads TGTGCCAGCAGCCCCACTAGCGGACCCGACAATGAGCAGTTCTTC.

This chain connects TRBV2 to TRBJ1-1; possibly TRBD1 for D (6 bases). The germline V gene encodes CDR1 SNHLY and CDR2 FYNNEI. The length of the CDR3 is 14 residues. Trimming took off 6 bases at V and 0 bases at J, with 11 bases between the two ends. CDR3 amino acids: CASSSRTVNTEAFF. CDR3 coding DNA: TGTGCCAGCAGCAGCAGGACAGTGAACACTGAAGCTTTCTTT.

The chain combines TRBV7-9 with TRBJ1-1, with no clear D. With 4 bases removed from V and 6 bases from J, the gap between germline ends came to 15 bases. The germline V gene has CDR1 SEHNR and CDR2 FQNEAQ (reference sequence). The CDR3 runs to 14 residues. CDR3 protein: CASSSRYSNAEAFF. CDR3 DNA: TGTGCCAGCAGCTCACGCTATAGTAACGCTGAAGCTTTCTTT.

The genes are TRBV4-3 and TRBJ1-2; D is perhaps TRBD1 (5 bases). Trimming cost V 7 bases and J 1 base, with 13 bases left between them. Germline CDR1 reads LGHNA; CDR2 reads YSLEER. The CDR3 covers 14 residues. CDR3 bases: TGCGCCAGCACTCTAATCGGGGGTAACTATGGCTACACCTTC. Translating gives CASTLIGGNYGYTF.

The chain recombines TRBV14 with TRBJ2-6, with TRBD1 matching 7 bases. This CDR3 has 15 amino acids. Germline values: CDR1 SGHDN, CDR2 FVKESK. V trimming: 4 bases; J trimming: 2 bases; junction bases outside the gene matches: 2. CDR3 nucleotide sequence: TGTGCCAGCAGCCTACAGGGGACTGGGGCCAACGTCCTGACTTTC. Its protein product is CASSLQGTGANVLTF.

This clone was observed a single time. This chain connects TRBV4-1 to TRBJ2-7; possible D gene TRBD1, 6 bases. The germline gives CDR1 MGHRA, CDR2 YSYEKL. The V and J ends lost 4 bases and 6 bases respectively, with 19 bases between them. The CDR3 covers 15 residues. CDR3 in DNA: TGCGCCAGCAGCCCTAGGACAGTCAACGGCGGCGAGCAGTACTTC. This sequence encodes CASSPRTVNGGEQYF.

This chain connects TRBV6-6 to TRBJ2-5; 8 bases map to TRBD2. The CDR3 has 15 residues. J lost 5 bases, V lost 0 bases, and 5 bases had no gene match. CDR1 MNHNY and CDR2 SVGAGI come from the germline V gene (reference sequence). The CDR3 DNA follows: TGTGCCAGCAGTTACTCCGGCGGGGGGAGGGAGACCCAGTACTTC. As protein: CASSYSGGGRETQYF.

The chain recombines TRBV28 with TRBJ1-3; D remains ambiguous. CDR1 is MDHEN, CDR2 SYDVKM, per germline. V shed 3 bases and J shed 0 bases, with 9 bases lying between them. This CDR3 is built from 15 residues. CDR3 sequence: CASSFSRSSGNTIYF. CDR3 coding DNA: TGTGCCAGCAGTTTTAGCCGCAGCTCTGGAAACACCATATATTTT.

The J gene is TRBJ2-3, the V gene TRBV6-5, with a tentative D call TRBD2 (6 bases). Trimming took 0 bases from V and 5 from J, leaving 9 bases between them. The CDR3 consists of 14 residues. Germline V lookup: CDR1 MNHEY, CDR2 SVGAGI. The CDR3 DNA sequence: TGTGCCAGCAGTTACTCAGCCGGGGGAGATACGCAGTATTTT. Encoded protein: CASSYSAGGDTQYF.

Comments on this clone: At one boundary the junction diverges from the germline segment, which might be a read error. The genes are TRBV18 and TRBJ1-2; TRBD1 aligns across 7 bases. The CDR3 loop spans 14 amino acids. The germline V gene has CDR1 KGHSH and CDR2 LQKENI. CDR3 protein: CASSTRDSYYGHTF. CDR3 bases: TGTGCCAGCTCAACCCGGGACAGCTACTATGGCCACACCTTC.

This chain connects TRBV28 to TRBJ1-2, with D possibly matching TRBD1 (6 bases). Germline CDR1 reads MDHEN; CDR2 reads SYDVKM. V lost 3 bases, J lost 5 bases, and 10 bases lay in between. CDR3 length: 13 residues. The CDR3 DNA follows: TGTGCCAGCAGTTTTTTAGGGGGATATGGCTACACCTTC. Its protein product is CASSFLGGYGYTF.

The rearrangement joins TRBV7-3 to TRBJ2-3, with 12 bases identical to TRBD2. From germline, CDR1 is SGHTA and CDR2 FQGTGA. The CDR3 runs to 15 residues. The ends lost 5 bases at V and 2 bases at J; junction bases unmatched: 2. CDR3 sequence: CASSRTSGDTDTQYF. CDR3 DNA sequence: TGTGCCAGCAGCCGGACTAGCGGGGACACAGATACGCAGTATTTT. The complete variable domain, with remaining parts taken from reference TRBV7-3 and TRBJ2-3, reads GAGVSQTPSNKVTEKGKYVELRCDPISGHTALYWYRQSLGQGPEFLIYFQGTGAADDSGLPNDRFFAVRPEGSVSTLKIQRTERGDSAVYLCASSRTSGDTDTQYFGPGTRLTVL.

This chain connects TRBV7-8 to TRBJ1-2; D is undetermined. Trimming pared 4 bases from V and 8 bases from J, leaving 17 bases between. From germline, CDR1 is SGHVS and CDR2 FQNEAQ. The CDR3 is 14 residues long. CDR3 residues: CASSSSIEARGYTF. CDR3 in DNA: TGTGCCAGCAGCTCCTCGATTGAGGCGCGGGGCTACACCTTC.

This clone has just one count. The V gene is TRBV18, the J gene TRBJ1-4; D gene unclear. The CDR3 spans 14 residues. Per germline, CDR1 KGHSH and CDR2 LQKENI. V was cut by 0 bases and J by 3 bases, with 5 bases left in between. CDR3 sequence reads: CASSPPGANEKLFF. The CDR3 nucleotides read TGTGCCAGCTCACCACCCGGGGCTAATGAAAAACTGTTTTTT.

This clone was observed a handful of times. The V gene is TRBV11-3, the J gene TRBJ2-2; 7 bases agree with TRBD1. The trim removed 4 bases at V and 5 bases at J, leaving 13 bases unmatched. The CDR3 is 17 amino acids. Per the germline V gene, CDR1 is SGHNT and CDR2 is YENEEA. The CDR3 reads CASSSASSTGPTGELFF. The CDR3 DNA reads TGTGCCAGCAGCTCCGCCTCCTCGACAGGGCCAACCGGGGAGCTGTTTTTT.

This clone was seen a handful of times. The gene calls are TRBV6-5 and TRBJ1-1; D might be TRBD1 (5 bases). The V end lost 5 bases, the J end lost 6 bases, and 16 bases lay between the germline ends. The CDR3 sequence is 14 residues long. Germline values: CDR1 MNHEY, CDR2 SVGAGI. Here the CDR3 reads CASSPRGVKAEAFF. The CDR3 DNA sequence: TGTGCCAGCAGTCCCCGGGGGGTGAAGGCTGAAGCTTTCTTT.

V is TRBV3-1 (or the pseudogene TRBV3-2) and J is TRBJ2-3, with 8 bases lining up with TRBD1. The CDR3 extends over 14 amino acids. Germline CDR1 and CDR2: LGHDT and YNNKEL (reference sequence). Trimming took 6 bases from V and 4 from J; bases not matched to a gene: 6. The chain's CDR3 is CASRHGTGPDTQYF. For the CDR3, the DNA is TGTGCCAGCAGACACGGGACAGGACCAGATACGCAGTATTTT.

The CDR3 DNA sequence: TGTGCCAGCAGCCCCCGGACAGGGGTCGGTCAGCCCCAGCATTTT. Its protein product is CASSPRTGVGQPQHF. The rearrangement joins TRBV9 to TRBJ1-5, with 9 bases fitting TRBD1. Germline trimming cut 4 bases from V and 6 bases from J; bases unmatched to any gene: 8. Germline loops: CDR1 SGDLS, CDR2 YYNGEE. The CDR3 length is 15 residues.

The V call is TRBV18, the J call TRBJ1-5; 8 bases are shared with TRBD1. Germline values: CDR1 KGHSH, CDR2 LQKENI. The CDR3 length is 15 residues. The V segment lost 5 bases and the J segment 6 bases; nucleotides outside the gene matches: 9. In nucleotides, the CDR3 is TGTGCCAGCTCAACAAACGGACAGGGCGGTCAGCCCCAGCATTTT. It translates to CASSTNGQGGQPQHF.

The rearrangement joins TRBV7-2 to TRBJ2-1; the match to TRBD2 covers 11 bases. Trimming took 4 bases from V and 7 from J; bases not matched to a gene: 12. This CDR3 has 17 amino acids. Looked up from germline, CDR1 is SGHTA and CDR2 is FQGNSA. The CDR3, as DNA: TGTGCCAGCAGCTCGTTACTACTAGCGGGAGTCAAGAATGAGCAGTTCTTC. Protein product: CASSSLLLAGVKNEQFF.

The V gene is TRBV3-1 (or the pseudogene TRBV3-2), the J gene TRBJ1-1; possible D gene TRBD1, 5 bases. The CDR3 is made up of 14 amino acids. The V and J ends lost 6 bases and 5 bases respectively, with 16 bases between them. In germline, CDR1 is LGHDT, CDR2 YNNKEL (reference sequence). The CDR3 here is CASSAVGGETEAFF. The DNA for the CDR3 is TGTGCCAGCAGTGCTGTCGGGGGTGAGACTGAAGCTTTCTTT.

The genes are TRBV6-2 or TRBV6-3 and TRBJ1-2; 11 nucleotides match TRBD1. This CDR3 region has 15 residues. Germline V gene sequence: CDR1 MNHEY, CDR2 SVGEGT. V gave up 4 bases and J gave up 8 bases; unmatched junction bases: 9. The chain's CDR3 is CASSFAGQGAKGYTF. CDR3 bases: TGTGCCAGCAGTTTCGCTGGACAGGGGGCGAAAGGCTACACCTTC.

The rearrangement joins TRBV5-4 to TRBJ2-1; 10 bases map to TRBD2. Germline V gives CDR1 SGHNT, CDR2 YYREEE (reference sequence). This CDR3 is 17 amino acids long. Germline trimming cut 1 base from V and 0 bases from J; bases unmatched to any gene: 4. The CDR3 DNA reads TGTGCCAGCAGCTTGTTGGCTAGCGGGAGCTCCTACAATGAGCAGTTCTTC. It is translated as CASSLLASGSSYNEQFF.

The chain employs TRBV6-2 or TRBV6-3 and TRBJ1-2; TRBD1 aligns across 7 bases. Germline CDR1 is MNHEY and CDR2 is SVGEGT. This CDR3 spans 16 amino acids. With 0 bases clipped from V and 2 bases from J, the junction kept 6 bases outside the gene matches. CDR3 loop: CASSYSGTAGNYGYTF. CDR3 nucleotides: TGTGCCAGCAGTTACTCTGGGACAGCTGGGAACTATGGCTACACCTTC.

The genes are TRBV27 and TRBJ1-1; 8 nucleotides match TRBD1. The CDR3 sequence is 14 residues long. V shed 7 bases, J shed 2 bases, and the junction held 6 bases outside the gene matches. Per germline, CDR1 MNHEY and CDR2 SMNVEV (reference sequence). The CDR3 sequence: CASTTGGPNTEAFF. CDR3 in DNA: TGTGCCAGCACTACAGGGGGGCCTAACACTGAAGCTTTCTTT.

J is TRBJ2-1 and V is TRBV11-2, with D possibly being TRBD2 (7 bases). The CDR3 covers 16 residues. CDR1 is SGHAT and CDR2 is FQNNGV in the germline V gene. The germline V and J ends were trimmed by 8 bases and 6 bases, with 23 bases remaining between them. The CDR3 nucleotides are TGTGCCAGCTCCTTCCCCGTCGGGGGGCGGTCCAATGAGCAGTTCTTC. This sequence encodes CASSFPVGGRSNEQFF.